A single sample gave rise to the 14 T cell receptor beta chains below, sequenced in a study of shared clonotypes between healthy human individuals. CD45RO-negative, CCR7-positively selected cells formed the naive CD8 fraction, excluding terminally differentiated effector memory CD45RA+ cells. Generated by immunoSEQ multiplex PCR, the TCRdb table keeps only in-frame clones and is missing some. Among 1.5 million to 2.5 million clones listed, less than 95% were seen once. The specimen sequenced was naive CD8+ T cells sorted from blood. The receptor source for this set is a man younger than 30 in good health.

The chain has TRBV4-1 and TRBJ2-7; TRBD2 matches at 11 bases. J lost 2 bases, V lost 5 bases, and 5 bases had no gene match. The CDR3 is 15 amino acids. CDR1 is MGHRA, CDR2 YSYEKL, per germline. The CDR3 DNA reads as TGCGCCAGCAGCTCTCTAGCGGGGGGAACCTACGAGCAGTACTTC. Translation: CASSSLAGGTYEQYF.

The V call is TRBV7-2, the J call TRBJ2-5, with TRBD2 matching over 9 bases. J gave up 5 bases and V 7 bases, and 5 bases lay outside the gene matches. Germline V gene lookup returns CDR1 SGHTA and CDR2 FQGNSA. CDR3 length equals 13 residues. This chain's CDR3 is CASKEREAETQYF. The CDR3, as DNA: TGTGCCAGCAAGGAGCGGGAGGCGGAGACCCAGTACTTC.

The rearrangement links TRBV28 to TRBJ1-2; TRBD1 matches 9 bases. The CDR3 is made up of 14 amino acids. J was trimmed by 6 bases and V by 6 bases; bases with no gene match: 8. Germline V gene lookup returns CDR1 MDHEN and CDR2 SYDVKM. CDR3 in amino acids: CASRYSGTGHGYTF. DNA of the CDR3: TGTGCCAGCAGATATTCCGGGACAGGGCATGGCTACACCTTC.

The genes are TRBV6-1 and TRBJ2-7, with TRBD2 as a possible D gene (6 bases). CDR3 length: 16 residues. Per the germline V gene, CDR1 is MNHNS and CDR2 is SASEGT. The V and J ends lost 2 bases and 0 bases respectively, with 14 bases between them. In DNA form, the CDR3 reads TGTGCCAGCAGTGAACCCGTCGCGGGGCGCTCCTACGAGCAGTACTTC. The encoded protein is CASSEPVAGRSYEQYF.

This clone has only one observation. This chain uses TRBV9 with TRBJ1-2; D gene uncertain. Trimming took 4 bases from V and 1 from J, leaving 8 bases between them. Germline CDR1 SGDLS, CDR2 YYNGEE. This CDR3 has 13 residues. CDR3 in amino acids: CASSPRDNYGYTF. CDR3 nucleotides: TGTGCCAGCAGCCCTCGGGATAACTATGGCTACACCTTC.

The V call is TRBV9, the J call TRBJ2-7; D gene ambiguous. Germline V lookup: CDR1 SGDLS, CDR2 YYNGEE. Trimming took 0 bases from V and 4 from J, leaving 8 bases between them. The CDR3 runs 13 residues. The CDR3 DNA reads TGTGCCAGCAGCGTAGCGGTAGGGTACGAGCAGTACTTC. The encoded protein is CASSVAVGYEQYF.

V gene TRBV6-6 combines with J gene TRBJ2-3; D remains unclear. In germline, CDR1 is MNHNY, CDR2 SVGAGI (reference sequence). The CDR3 sequence is 16 residues long. V was pared by 2 bases and J by 0 bases, with 12 bases between. CDR3 region: CASSYPFGQSTDTQYF. The CDR3 bases are TGTGCCAGCAGTTACCCCTTCGGGCAGAGCACAGATACGCAGTATTTT.

The V gene is TRBV7-3, the J gene TRBJ2-1; TRBD1 might be the D (6 bases). Trimming removed 4 bases from V and 3 bases from J, with 16 bases in between. The CDR3 consists of 16 residues. CDR1 is SGHTA and CDR2 is FQGTGA in the germline V gene. CDR3 in amino acids: CASSSLGDIFYNEQFF. CDR3 DNA sequence: TGTGCCAGCAGCTCCCTCGGGGACATCTTCTACAATGAGCAGTTCTTC. Based on the CDR3 plus reference TRBV7-3 and TRBJ2-1, the full variable domain is GAGVSQTPSNKVTEKGKYVELRCDPISGHTALYWYRQSLGQGPEFLIYFQGTGAADDSGLPNDRFFAVRPEGSVSTLKIQRTERGDSAVYLCASSSLGDIFYNEQFFGPGTRLTVL.

A word on this clone: The same CDR3 arises from other DNA sequences in this sample as well. This chain links TRBV5-5 with TRBJ2-7; no clear D. The germline gives CDR1 SGHKS, CDR2 YYEKEE (reference sequence). The CDR3 loop spans 13 amino acids. Trimming took 0 bases from V and 3 from J, leaving 7 bases between them. Here the CDR3 reads CASSLAPIYEQYF. The CDR3 region has the DNA TGTGCCAGCAGCTTGGCCCCGATCTACGAGCAGTACTTC.

The chain carries TRBV4-1 and TRBJ1-5, with 9 nucleotides matching TRBD1. V trimming: 1 base; J trimming: 4 bases; junction bases outside the gene matches: 5. CDR3 length equals 16 residues. Per the germline V gene, CDR1 is MGHRA and CDR2 is YSYEKL. The CDR3 DNA follows: TGCGCCAGCAGCCAAGTTTACGGGACAGGGAATCAGCCCCAGCATTTT. Amino acids: CASSQVYGTGNQPQHF.

The rearrangement links TRBV7-9 to TRBJ2-5; possible D gene TRBD2, 5 bases. Germline V gene lookup returns CDR1 SEHNR and CDR2 FQNEAQ (reference sequence). V gave up 5 bases and J gave up 4 bases, with 8 bases separating them. CDR3 length equals 12 residues. CDR3 loop: CASSHEGETQYF. CDR3 bases: TGTGCCAGCAGCCACGAGGGAGAGACCCAGTACTTC.

The chain employs TRBV21-1 and TRBJ1-2. TRBV21-1 is labeled a pseudogene. The CDR3 consists of 15 residues. The CDR3 sequence is CASSKSPGRSYGYTF. CDR3 bases: TGTGCCAGCAGCAAATCTCCGGGGAGGAGCTATGGCTACACCTTC.

The CDR3 DNA is TGTGCCAGCACTCCATTCATGGACAGTTCCTACGAGCAGTACTTC. Its translation: CASTPFMDSSYEQYF. This chain joins TRBV27 and TRBJ2-7, with a tentative D call TRBD1 (6 bases). The CDR3 loop spans 15 amino acids. The V end lost 7 bases, the J end lost 1 base, and 17 bases lay between the germline ends. The germline gives CDR1 MNHEY, CDR2 SMNVEV (reference sequence).

This chain joins TRBV4-3 and TRBJ1-4; D is unresolved. CDR3 length equals 16 residues. Germline CDR1 LGHNA, CDR2 YSLEER. V gave up 0 bases and J gave up 0 bases, with 8 bases separating them. Here the CDR3 DNA reads TGCGCCAGCAGCCAAGATCTCTCGGCAACTAATGAAAAACTGTTTTTT. It is translated as CASSQDLSATNEKLFF.